What follows are 6 T cell receptor beta chains derived from one specimen sequenced in a study of T cell responses to AZD1222 COVID-19 vaccine (dated by TCRdb to 2020 to 2022). Library preparation employed the immunoSEQ multiplex PCR assay. Held by TCRdb, this immuneACCESS table contains in-frame sequences only and omits some clones. Under half of the omission traces to an unresolved V gene where checked; the cause of the rest is unknown. The sample table holds 33,000 or so clones, of which 85% to 90% were seen once. The ten largest account for 12% to 15% of the sample. This specimen's time point label, interpreted: about 28 days (+/-7) after the second vaccine dose. This specimen was peripheral blood, taken 28 days after the second AZD1222 dose. These receptors were taken from an adult who received the AZD1222 COVID-19 vaccine.

The V call is TRBV3-1 (or the pseudogene TRBV3-2), the J call TRBJ2-7, with 8 bases aligning to TRBD1. The V segment lost 5 bases and the J segment 4 bases; nucleotides outside the gene matches: 13. CDR3 size: 16 residues. Per the germline V gene, CDR1 is LGHDT and CDR2 is YNNKEL (reference sequence). The CDR3 DNA reads TGTGCCAGCAGCGCAAGCCCCGGGACAGGACCTTACGAGCAGTACTTC. This codes for CASSASPGTGPYEQYF.

CDR3 DNA sequence: TGTGCCAGCGGGACAGGGCTCGCCGAGCAGTACTTC. Translating gives CASGTGLAEQYF. The chain links TRBV28 to TRBJ2-7, with 9 bases fitting TRBD1. CDR1 MDHEN and CDR2 SYDVKM come from the germline V gene. The CDR3 contains 12 residues. After removal of 8 bases from V and 6 bases from J, the junction contained 5 bases not matched to a gene.

V gene TRBV6-5 combines with J gene TRBJ1-1, with D unresolved. CDR3 length: 14 residues. Germline assignment: CDR1 MNHEY and CDR2 SVGAGI. V gave up 8 bases and J gave up 4 bases, with 17 bases separating them. CDR3 region: CASGTGHGGTEAFF. CDR3 coding DNA: TGTGCCAGCGGAACCGGGCACGGAGGCACTGAAGCTTTCTTT.

CDR3 DNA sequence: TGTGCCAGCAGGCCGGGACAGGGGAACTATGGCTACACCTTC. This encodes CASRPGQGNYGYTF. The V call is TRBV2, the J call TRBJ1-2; 10 bases are a match to TRBD1. This CDR3 has 14 amino acids. Germline CDR1 is SNHLY and CDR2 is FYNNEI. V dropped 6 bases and J dropped 2; count of bases not matched to a gene: 3.

This clone is a singleton in its sample. The V gene is TRBV24-1, the J gene TRBJ2-7; D is undetermined. V dropped 3 bases and J dropped 5 bases, with 4 bases sitting between them. Germline V CDR1 and CDR2: KGHDR, SFDVKD. CDR3 length equals 11 residues. The CDR3, as DNA: TGTGCCACCAGTGATGAGCACGAGCAGTACTTC. Its protein product is CATSDEHEQYF.

The V gene is TRBV19, the J gene TRBJ1-1; D is perhaps TRBD1 (5 bases). This CDR3 spans 13 amino acids. CDR1 LNHDA and CDR2 SQIVND come from the germline V gene (reference sequence). V lost 10 bases, J lost 1 base, and 13 bases lay in between. The CDR3 protein is CATRRGGNTEAFF. The DNA of the CDR3 is TGTGCCACCAGGAGGGGCGGGAACACTGAAGCTTTCTTT.